Below are 26 T cell receptor beta chains sequenced from a single sample in a study of identical twins. TCRdb processed the 5' RACE reads anew with MiXCR; each CDR3 protein has one entry. The repertoire consists of around 650,000 distinct CDR3 sequences, with roughly 7.1% occurring once and the leading ten covering 1.6%. Another study also made use of these data, one on yellow fever vaccine responses in identical twins.

The material sequenced was PBMCs. Receptors were obtained from a woman aged 18-29 years in good health.

The V and J genes are TRBV12-3 or TRBV12-4 and TRBJ2-7; 7 bases line up with TRBD1. Losses at the gene ends were 4 bases for V and 0 bases for J; bases not matched to a gene: 6. The CDR3 consists of 15 residues. CDR3 amino acids: CASSSPDRYSYEQYF. CDR3 bases: TGTGCCAGCAGTTCCCCGGACAGGTACTCCTACGAGCAGTACTTC.

This clonotype has at least ten counts. V gene TRBV12-3 or TRBV12-4 combines with J gene TRBJ1-3; D ambiguous. Trimming cost V 9 bases and J 0 bases, with 12 bases left between them. CDR3 length: 14 residues. In DNA form, the CDR3 reads TGTGCCAGTATTACAGCCTTCTCTGGAAACACCATATATTTT. It codes for CASITAFSGNTIYF.

This chain connects TRBV25-1 to TRBJ2-1, with 10 bases identical to TRBD2. Trimming at V came to 10 bases and at J to 9 bases, leaving 18 bases not matched to a gene. This CDR3 region has 16 residues. Germline loops: CDR1 MGHDK, CDR2 SYGVNS. CDR3 loop: CATRSGRALFRGEQFF. The CDR3 nucleotides read TGTGCCACCCGGAGCGGGAGGGCCCTTTTTAGGGGTGAGCAGTTCTTC.

In its sample, this clonotype was seen many times. V gene TRBV14 combines with J gene TRBJ1-3; no firm D call. The CDR3 totals 16 residues. The germline V gene has CDR1 SGHDN and CDR2 FVKESK. Deletions cut 1 base from V and 0 bases from J, with 10 bases between. CDR3 loop: CASSQGGVFSGNTIYF. CDR3 DNA: TGTGCCAGCAGCCAAGGCGGAGTTTTCTCTGGAAACACCATATATTTT.

This clonotype was seen only a few times. This rearrangement joins TRBV4-1 to TRBJ1-1; D unresolved. CDR1 MGHRA and CDR2 YSYEKL come from the germline V gene. Trimming cost V 2 bases and J 4 bases, with 17 bases left between them. The CDR3 extends over 16 amino acids. The CDR3 sequence: CASSQRVVLRSTEAFF. The CDR3 DNA sequence: TGCGCCAGCAGCCAAAGGGTGGTTTTAAGGTCCACTGAAGCTTTCTTT.

This clonotype was counted a single time. The chain employs TRBV2 and TRBJ1-1; D is unresolved. Germline CDR1 SNHLY, CDR2 FYNNEI. V was clipped by 8 bases and J by 4 bases, with 11 bases between them. The CDR3 totals 12 residues. Here the CDR3 reads CASPPGSTEAFF. CDR3 bases: TGTGCCAGCCCCCCGGGGAGCACTGAAGCTTTCTTT.

The table lists this clonotype with a few counts. The rearrangement links TRBV20-1 to TRBJ2-2; D might be TRBD2 (6 bases). This CDR3 spans 15 amino acids. The V end was cut by 6 bases, the J end by 2 bases, with 16 bases between. The V gene's germline CDR1 is DFQATT and CDR2 SNEGSKA (reference sequence). The CDR3 nucleotides read TGCAGTGCGCAACCGCCTAGCGCAAACACCGGGGAGCTGTTTTTT. Protein product: CSAQPPSANTGELFF.

The genes are TRBV4-1 and TRBJ2-5; the match to TRBD1 covers 9 bases. With 3 bases clipped from V and 1 base from J, the junction kept 3 bases outside the gene matches. This CDR3 is built from 15 residues. Germline assignment: CDR1 MGHRA and CDR2 YSYEKL. This CDR3 is CASSQGTGPQETQYF. CDR3 DNA: TGCGCCAGCAGCCAGGGGACAGGGCCCCAAGAGACCCAGTACTTC.

This clonotype was detected only a few times. The chain employs TRBV5-1 and TRBJ2-5, with 12 bases aligning to TRBD2. With 3 bases clipped from V and 0 bases from J, the junction kept 6 bases outside the gene matches. The CDR3 contains 17 residues. Germline loops: CDR1 SGHRS, CDR2 YFSETQ. CDR3 nucleotides: TGCGCCAGCAGCTCTGGGAGGACTAGCGGGAACCAAGAGACCCAGTACTTC. It encodes CASSSGRTSGNQETQYF.

This clonotype has just a few counts. The chain has TRBV5-1 and TRBJ2-1; TRBD1 aligns across 7 bases. Germline V gene data show CDR1 as SGHRS and CDR2 as YFSETQ. The J segment lost 4 bases and the V segment lost 6 bases, leaving 16 bases of the junction unmatched. This CDR3 region has 17 residues. This CDR3 is CASTLLGTVGVYNEQFF. In DNA form, the CDR3 reads TGCGCCAGCACCCTCCTTGGGACAGTAGGGGTGTACAATGAGCAGTTCTTC.

J is TRBJ2-7 and V is TRBV11-2; 11 bases align to TRBD1. J was trimmed by 3 bases and V by 7 bases; bases with no gene match: 5. Per germline, CDR1 SGHAT and CDR2 FQNNGV. This CDR3 is 14 amino acids long. The CDR3 loop reads CASNPGQGVYEQYF. CDR3 in DNA: TGTGCCAGCAACCCGGGACAGGGGGTCTACGAGCAGTACTTC.

This clonotype was observed a few times. The rearrangement joins TRBV27 to TRBJ2-7; TRBD1 is a possible D gene (5 bases). Trimming took off 5 bases at V and 3 bases at J, with 11 bases between the two ends. The CDR3 sequence is 13 residues long. Germline V gives CDR1 MNHEY, CDR2 SMNVEV (reference sequence). Here the CDR3 reads CASSLRQHYEQYF. The CDR3 DNA follows: TGTGCCAGCAGTCTGCGACAGCACTACGAGCAGTACTTC.

The rearrangement links TRBV12-3 or TRBV12-4 to TRBJ2-5, with 11 bases fitting TRBD2. The V and J ends lost 3 bases and 0 bases, in that order; junction bases with no gene match: 21. This CDR3 is 22 amino acids long. The CDR3 sequence is CASSFRSLAWASGRTNQETQYF. The CDR3 bases are TGTGCCAGCAGTTTCCGTTCACTCGCCTGGGCTAGCGGGAGGACCAACCAAGAGACCCAGTACTTC.

This clonotype was detected ten times or more. The chain is built from TRBV29-1 and TRBJ2-3; no firm D call. The CDR3 sequence is 16 residues long. V was pared by 0 bases and J by 0 bases, with 13 bases between. The V gene's germline CDR1 is SQVTM and CDR2 ANQGSEA. CDR3 in amino acids: CSVEDSRETSTDTQYF. The CDR3 region has the DNA TGCAGCGTTGAAGATTCACGAGAGACTAGCACAGATACGCAGTATTTT.

This clonotype occurred a few times. The chain links TRBV12-3 or TRBV12-4 to TRBJ2-4; D call uncertain. Trimming removed 3 bases at V and 0 bases at J, with 12 bases between. There are 16 residues in the CDR3. CDR3 DNA: TGTGCCAGCAGTTTTGGAAAGGGTCTAGCCAAAAACATTCAGTACTTC. The encoded protein is CASSFGKGLAKNIQYF.

The chain couples TRBV9 to TRBJ2-1; 8 bases align to TRBD2. The CDR3 has 15 residues. The J segment lost 7 bases and the V segment lost 3 bases, leaving 9 bases of the junction unmatched. CDR1 and CDR2 (germline): SGDLS, YYNGEE. CDR3 amino acids: CASSAHSGGANEQFF. The DNA of the CDR3 is TGTGCCAGCAGCGCCCATTCGGGGGGGGCAAATGAGCAGTTCTTC.

This clonotype was observed a few times. The chain has TRBV20-1 and TRBJ2-7; tentatively, D is TRBD1 (6 bases). This CDR3 has 13 amino acids. Deletions cut 5 bases from V and 0 bases from J, with 11 bases between. The germline CDR1 and CDR2 sequences are DFQATT and SNEGSKA (reference sequence). This CDR3 is CSAERGSSYEQYV. The CDR3 DNA is TGCAGTGCTGAAAGGGGGAGCTCCTACGAGCAGTACGTC.

In its sample, this clonotype was seen a few times. The chain has TRBV21-1 and TRBJ2-5. TRBV21-1 is a known pseudogene. The CDR3 spans 14 residues. In DNA, the CDR3 is TGTGCCAGCAGCAAGGGCAAGGGTTCTGAGACCCAGTACTTC. It codes for CASSKGKGSETQYF.

This clonotype has only a few counts. This chain links TRBV6-1 with TRBJ2-1; 14 bases match TRBD2. CDR3 length: 15 amino acids. With V trimmed by 6 bases and J by 6 bases, 4 bases remained unmatched. The germline V gene encodes CDR1 MNHNS and CDR2 SASEGT. The CDR3 DNA follows: TGTGCCAGCAGAGGGACTAGCGGGAGTCTCAATGAGCAGTTCTTC. It yields the protein CASRGTSGSLNEQFF.

The chain carries TRBV12-3 or TRBV12-4 and TRBJ2-7; 9 bases agree with TRBD1. The CDR3 runs 14 residues. Trimming took 7 bases from V and 5 from J; bases not matched to a gene: 9. Here the CDR3 DNA reads TGTGCCAGCACAATGGGACAGGGAGTTCACGAGCAGTACTTC. It codes for CASTMGQGVHEQYF.

In its sample, this clonotype was seen a few times. The rearrangement uses TRBV27 and TRBJ2-2; the D gene is possibly TRBD2 (6 bases). Trimming left V 8 bases short and J 3 bases short, with 10 bases between. This CDR3 has 13 amino acids. Germline loops: CDR1 MNHEY, CDR2 SMNVEV (reference sequence). The CDR3 sequence is CASSRRDTGELFF. The CDR3 nucleotides are TGTGCCAGCTCGAGGAGGGACACCGGGGAGCTGTTTTTT.

This clonotype was picked up a small number of times. This chain links TRBV20-1 with TRBJ2-5; TRBD1 or TRBD2 may be the D gene (6 bases each). V was pared by 3 bases and J by 2 bases, with 19 bases between. CDR3 length: 16 residues. CDR1 and CDR2 from the germline V gene are DFQATT and SNEGSKA (reference sequence). Here the CDR3 DNA reads TGCAGTGCTAGCGCCGACCGGGGGCCAAAGCAAGAGACCCAGTACTTC. It yields the protein CSASADRGPKQETQYF.

The CDR3 sequence: CASSFWAGNSYNEQFF. The DNA of the CDR3 is TGTGCCAGCAGTTTTTGGGCTGGGAACTCCTACAATGAGCAGTTCTTC. The V call is TRBV27, the J call TRBJ2-1; D is undetermined. There are 16 residues in the CDR3. Germline CDR1 reads MNHEY; CDR2 reads SMNVEV (reference sequence). V shed 3 bases and J shed 0 bases, with 12 bases lying between them.

This clonotype has a handful of counts. The chain employs TRBV19 and TRBJ2-2; either TRBD1 or TRBD2 may supply D (5 bases each). CDR3 length equals 14 residues. The germline V gene encodes CDR1 LNHDA and CDR2 SQIVND (reference sequence). V lost 6 bases and J lost 3, with 11 bases in between. CDR3: CASRPGTYTGELFF. The CDR3 DNA sequence: TGTGCCAGTAGGCCCGGGACCTACACCGGGGAGCTGTTTTTT.

This clonotype turned up a few times. The J gene is TRBJ2-1, the V gene TRBV5-1, with 10 bases lining up with TRBD2. Germline V gene lookup returns CDR1 SGHRS and CDR2 YFSETQ. The CDR3 has 16 amino acids. The ends lost 4 bases at V and 8 bases at J; junction bases unmatched: 12. This CDR3 is CASSPTGSGGAHEQFF. CDR3 coding DNA: TGCGCCAGCAGCCCCACGGGAAGCGGGGGGGCCCATGAGCAGTTCTTC. The whole variable domain, remainder taken from reference TRBV5-1 and TRBJ2-1, is KAGVTQTPRYLIKTRGQQVTLSCSPISGHRSVSWYQQTPGQGLQFLFEYFSETQRNKGNFPGRFSGRQFSNSRSEMNVSTLELGDSALYLCASSPTGSGGAHEQFFGPGTRLTVL.

A few counts support this clonotype. The chain employs TRBV15 and TRBJ2-7; D unclear. V lost 3 bases to trimming and J lost 2 bases, with 14 bases between them. The CDR3 runs 15 residues. Germline CDR1 LNHNV, CDR2 YYDKDF (reference sequence). The DNA for the CDR3 is TGTGCCACCAGCAGTCGCCCGGCAGGTCCCTACGAGCAGTACTTC. Its protein product is CATSSRPAGPYEQYF.